The rows below give T cell receptor beta chains drawn from one sample of a study of regulatory T cells in long-lasting Graves disease. TCRdb used MiXCR to reprocess the multiplex PCR reads, holding one entry per CDR3 protein. The sample lists about 290,000 distinct CDR3 sequences; 20% to 25% were seen once. The specimen was peripheral blood mononuclear cells (PBMCs), collected when the disease was refractory, from a patient treated with antithyroid drugs. The receptor set was obtained from a female donor with Graves disease. Both conserved end residues are part of each CDR3. D genes are given only for firm matches. Expanded clones are given a class, and other clones once, few, many or no size at all.

length | J | V | D | size | CDR3 | DNA
14 | TRBJ1-1 | TRBV5-1 | . | once | CASSLTGVETGAFF | TGCGCCAGCAGCTTAACGGGGGTTGAAACTGGAGCTTTCTTT
12 | TRBJ1-2 | TRBV10-3 | . | many | CAITEGSRGYTF | TGTGCCATCACAGAGGGCAGTAGAGGCTACACCTTC
14 | TRBJ2-1 | TRBV19 | . | . | CASSIGGGYNEQFF | TGTGCCAGTAGTATAGGGGGCGGATACAATGAGCAGTTCTTC
12 | TRBJ2-7 | TRBV6-2/TRBV6-3 | . | many | CASSYQGSEQYF | TGTGCCAGCAGTTACCAGGGATCCGAGCAGTACTTC
19 | TRBJ1-5 | TRBV3-1 | TRBD1 | . | CASSQVRDRGLQSNQPQHF | TGTGCCAGCAGCCAAGTAAGGGACAGGGGGCTTCAGAGCAATCAGCCCCAGCATTTT
16 | TRBJ2-5 | TRBV15 | . | many | CATSSPTGRFKETQYF | TGTGCCACCAGCAGTCCCACGGGGCGGTTCAAAGAGACCCAGTACTTC
11 | TRBJ2-2 | TRBV7-9 | . | many | CASSSTGELFF | TGTGCCAGCAGCAGCACCGGGGAGCTGTTTTTT
15 | TRBJ2-7 | TRBV28 | TRBD2 | many | CASSLSLAGLNEQYF | TGTGCCAGCAGTTTGTCTCTAGCGGGACTGAACGAGCAGTACTTC
17 | TRBJ2-7 | TRBV7-6 | TRBD2 | many | CASSLQEPGGAFYEQYF | TGTGCCAGCAGCCTACAAGAGCCCGGGGGGGCGTTCTACGAGCAGTACTTC
11 | TRBJ2-7 | TRBV28 | . | many | CASSISYEQYF | TGTGCCAGCAGCATCTCCTACGAGCAGTACTTC
13 | TRBJ2-7 | TRBV6-1 | . | . | CASSIGLAYEQYF | TGTGCCAGCAGTATCGGCTTAGCCTACGAGCAGTACTTC
12 | TRBJ1-1 | TRBV20-1 | TRBD1 | few | CSASQQGLGAFF | TGCAGTGCTAGCCAACAGGGGTTGGGAGCTTTCTTT
16 | TRBJ2-1 | TRBV28 | TRBD2 | . | CASSLSLTSGYNEQFF | TGTGCCAGCAGTTTATCCCTGACTAGCGGCTACAATGAGCAGTTCTTC
13 | TRBJ1-1 | TRBV19 | TRBD1 | many | CASTRQGNTEAFF | TGTGCCAGTACCCGACAGGGAAACACTGAAGCTTTCTTT
15 | TRBJ2-2 | TRBV6-1 | . | many | CASSPPVKNTGELFF | TGTGCCAGCAGTCCTCCGGTAAAGAACACCGGGGAGCTGTTTTTT
15 | TRBJ1-2 | TRBV20-1 | TRBD1 | few | CSARSQGTENYGYTF | TGCAGTGCTAGAAGCCAAGGGACAGAGAACTATGGCTACACCTTC
17 | TRBJ2-7 | TRBV7-2 | TRBD2 | few | CASSAQQRLAGGSEQYF | TGTGCCAGCAGCGCACAACAAAGACTAGCGGGAGGATCCGAGCAGTACTTC
15 | TRBJ2-3 | TRBV5-1 | . | . | CASSLVGAFSDTQYF | TGCGCCAGCAGCTTGGTCGGAGCCTTTTCCGATACGCAGTATTTT
16 | TRBJ2-1 | TRBV7-2 | TRBD2 | few | CASSLVSGRAYNEQFF | TGTGCCAGCAGCTTAGTCAGCGGGAGGGCCTACAATGAGCAGTTCTTC
16 | TRBJ2-7 | TRBV7-2 | TRBD2 | many | CASSLPPGTSAYEQYF | TGTGCCAGCAGCCTACCGCCCGGGACTAGCGCCTACGAGCAGTACTTC
14 | TRBJ1-5 | TRBV27 | . | many | CASSSDGGNQPQHF | TGTGCCAGCAGTTCTGACGGGGGCAATCAGCCCCAGCATTTT
12 | TRBJ1-1 | TRBV11-2 | . | many | CASSRSIGEAFF | TGTGCCAGCAGCCGGTCGATCGGGGAAGCTTTCTTT
17 | TRBJ2-7 | TRBV7-9 | TRBD1 | . | CASSMTQPTGLAWEQYF | TGTGCCAGCAGCATGACCCAACCGACAGGGCTGGCGTGGGAGCAGTACTTC
15 | TRBJ2-7 | TRBV28 | . | many | CASSPTGLYTYEQYF | TGTGCCAGCAGTCCGACCGGACTGTACACCTACGAGCAGTACTTC
14 | TRBJ1-4 | TRBV29-1 | . | many | CSVEWAGEERKLFF | TGCAGCGTTGAATGGGCAGGGGAAGAAAGAAAACTGTTTTTT
13 | TRBJ2-5 | TRBV18 | . | many | CASSPGQWKTQYF | TGTGCCAGCTCACCGGGCCAGTGGAAGACCCAGTACTTC
16 | TRBJ1-1 | TRBV4-2 | . | few | CASSREYGVMDTEAFF | TGTGCCAGCAGCCGCGAGTACGGGGTGATGGACACTGAAGCTTTCTTT
13 | TRBJ2-7 | TRBV6-2/TRBV6-3 | . | . | CATIVRDPYEQYF | TGTGCCACGATAGTCCGGGACCCCTACGAGCAGTACTTC
15 | TRBJ2-6 | TRBV28 | . | many | CASSLWGSGANVLTF | TGTGCCAGCAGTTTATGGGGTAGTGGGGCCAACGTCCTGACTTTC
14 | TRBJ2-7 | TRBV9 | TRBD2 | . | CASSAGLAGYEQYF | TGTGCCAGCAGCGCGGGACTAGCGGGCTACGAGCAGTACTTC
14 | TRBJ2-7 | TRBV11-2 | TRBD2 | many | CASSLERGSYEQYF | TGTGCCAGCAGCTTAGAGCGGGGGTCCTACGAGCAGTACTTC
15 | TRBJ2-5 | TRBV9 | . | many | CASSVDGLAQETQYF | TGTGCCAGCAGCGTAGATGGGCTAGCCCAAGAGACCCAGTACTTC
12 | TRBJ1-1 | TRBV5-8 | . | . | CASSPVATEAFF | TGTGCCAGCAGCCCTGTTGCCACTGAAGCTTTCTTT
15 | TRBJ2-7 | TRBV29-1 | . | few | CSVEDRSGVRREQYF | TGCAGCGTTGAAGATCGGTCAGGGGTCAGGAGAGAGCAGTACTTC
16 | TRBJ1-5 | TRBV7-2 | TRBD1 | few | CASSLATGRVHQPQHF | TGTGCCAGCAGCTTAGCGACAGGGAGAGTACATCAGCCCCAGCATTTT
13 | TRBJ1-2 | TRBV6-1 | TRBD1 | many | CASSMGQKYGYTF | TGTGCCAGCAGTATGGGACAGAAGTATGGCTACACCTTC
15 | TRBJ2-7 | TRBV30 | TRBD2 | . | CAWSGAGGAVYEQYF | TGTGCCTGGAGTGGAGCGGGAGGCGCGGTCTACGAGCAGTACTTC
15 | TRBJ2-2 | TRBV12-3/TRBV12-4 | . | . | CASSFGNRVTGELFF | TGTGCCAGCAGTTTTGGAAACAGGGTGACCGGGGAGCTGTTTTTT
17 | TRBJ2-2 | TRBV7-6 | TRBD1 | . | CASSPGTARADTGELFF | TGTGCCAGCAGCCCAGGGACAGCGAGAGCGGACACCGGGGAGCTGTTTTTT
16 | TRBJ2-2 | TRBV19 | . | . | CASSMGQGRVTGELFF | TGTGCCAGTAGTATGGGGCAGGGGAGAGTCACCGGGGAGCTGTTTTTT
15 | TRBJ2-7 | TRBV6-1 | . | . | CASGRSRYTTYEQYF | TGTGCCAGCGGGCGGAGTCGCTACACAACCTACGAGCAGTACTTC
12 | TRBJ2-7 | TRBV2 | . | many | CASRPTGREQYF | TGTGCCAGCAGACCTACAGGGCGCGAGCAGTACTTC
15 | TRBJ1-5 | TRBV7-2 | TRBD1 | many | CASSLTGNGNQPQHF | TGTGCCAGCAGCCTGACAGGGAACGGCAATCAGCCCCAGCATTTT
15 | TRBJ1-2 | TRBV5-1 | . | few | CASSLVSNSNYGYTF | TGCGCCAGCAGCTTGGTTTCTAACAGTAACTATGGCTACACCTTC
15 | TRBJ2-7 | TRBV11-1 | TRBD1 | many | CASSPRTGGSYEQYF | TGTGCCAGCAGTCCAAGGACAGGTGGCTCTTACGAGCAGTACTTC
15 | TRBJ2-7 | TRBV6-2/TRBV6-3 | TRBD1 | many | CASSYETGASYEQYF | TGTGCCAGCAGTTACGAAACAGGGGCATCCTACGAGCAGTACTTC